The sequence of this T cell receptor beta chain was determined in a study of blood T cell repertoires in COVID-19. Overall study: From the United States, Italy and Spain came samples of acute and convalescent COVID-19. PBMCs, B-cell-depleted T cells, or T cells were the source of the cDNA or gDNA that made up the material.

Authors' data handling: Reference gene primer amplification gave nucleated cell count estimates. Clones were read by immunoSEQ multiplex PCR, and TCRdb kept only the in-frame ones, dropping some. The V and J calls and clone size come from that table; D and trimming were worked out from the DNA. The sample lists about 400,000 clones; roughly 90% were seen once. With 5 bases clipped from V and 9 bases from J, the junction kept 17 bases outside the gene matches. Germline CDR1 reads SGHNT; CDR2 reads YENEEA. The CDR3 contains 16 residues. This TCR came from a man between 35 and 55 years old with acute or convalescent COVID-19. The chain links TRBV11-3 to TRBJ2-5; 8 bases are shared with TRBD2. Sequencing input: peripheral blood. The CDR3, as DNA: TGTGCCAGCAGCCCGGGGACTAGTGGGGCCCGGGAGGCCCAGTACTTC. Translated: CASSPGTSGAREAQYF.